This TCR beta chain was sequenced during a study of CD4+ T cells in melanoma. In the case of this clone: As yet, its antigen is unknown.

Findings and limits, study-wide: A reported correlation linked neoantigen-specific CD4+ T cells to CD8+, macrophage and B cell function. Neoantigen-specific CD4+ T cells in melanoma reportedly had diverse differentiation states.

Some clones are missing from TCRdb's copy, which holds only in-frame ones; the method was immunoSEQ multiplex PCR. Of about 20,000 clones detected, around four fifths appear once; the ten largest clones hold approximately 9.7%. The CDR3 is made up of 13 amino acids. Germline V gene data show CDR1 as SGHNT and CDR2 as YYREEE (reference sequence). V was cut by 2 bases and J by 6 bases, with 11 bases left in between. The TCR sequence derives from a human donor with melanoma. The chain couples TRBV5-4 to TRBJ1-1; TRBD1 is a possible D gene (6 bases). This CDR3 reads CASSFGGGPEAFF. The CDR3 nucleotides read TGTGCCAGCAGCTTCGGAGGGGGTCCTGAAGCTTTCTTT.